What follows are 26 T cell receptor beta chains derived from one specimen sequenced in a study of blood T cell repertoires in COVID-19. The method was immunoSEQ multiplex PCR; TCRdb's version includes in-frame clones alone and lacks a portion of them. The sample yields 150,000 to 200,000 clones, about 88% seen once. Source material: PBMCs or T cells enriched from blood (not recorded which). The receptors come from a young woman who had recovered from COVID-19.

The V call is TRBV15, the J call TRBJ1-5; TRBD1 aligns across 8 bases. Germline loops: CDR1 LNHNV, CDR2 YYDKDF (reference sequence). The CDR3 runs to 14 residues. V shed 3 bases and J 4 bases; nucleotides not matched to a gene: 2. The chain's CDR3 is CATSRGTGNQPQHF. The CDR3, as DNA: TGTGCCACCAGCAGGGGGACAGGTAATCAGCCCCAGCATTTT. Looking up the rest from reference TRBV15 and TRBJ1-5 gives the full variable domain: DAMVIQNPRYQVTQFGKPVTLSCSQTLNHNVMYWYQQKSSQAPKLLFHYYDKDFNNEADTPDNFQSRRPNTSFCFLDIRSPGLGDTAMYLCATSRGTGNQPQHFGDGTRLSIL.

The chain recombines TRBV7-6 with TRBJ1-2; 8 bases line up with TRBD1. This CDR3 contains 15 residues. Germline loops: CDR1 SGHVS, CDR2 FNYEAQ. V was clipped by 5 bases and J by 1 base; unmatched bases: 6. The CDR3 sequence: CASSPWDRFNYGYTF. The CDR3, as DNA: TGTGCCAGCAGCCCTTGGGACAGGTTTAACTATGGCTACACCTTC.

The chain joins TRBV28 to TRBJ1-1; D is perhaps TRBD1 (5 bases). The ends were cut back, 8 bases at V and 4 bases at J, with 11 bases in the middle. The CDR3 sequence is 12 residues long. CDR1 MDHEN and CDR2 SYDVKM come from the germline V gene. CDR3 amino acids: CASYLGGTEAFF. The CDR3 nucleotides read TGTGCCAGCTACCTCGGGGGCACTGAAGCTTTCTTT.

This chain links TRBV18 with TRBJ2-3, with a weak D call TRBD1 (6 bases). Germline-derived CDR1 and CDR2 are KGHSH and LQKENI. V was shortened by 4 bases and J by 4 bases, with 12 bases between the two germline ends. CDR3 size: 14 residues. The CDR3 sequence is CASSLDRGSDTQYF. CDR3 DNA: TGTGCCAGCTCACTGGACAGAGGCTCAGATACGCAGTATTTT.

V is TRBV6-2 or TRBV6-3 and J is TRBJ2-7, with TRBD2 as a possible D gene (6 bases). In germline, CDR1 is MNHEY, CDR2 SVGEGT. V dropped 2 bases and J dropped 2 bases, with 7 bases sitting between them. The CDR3 spans 13 residues. CDR3 in DNA: TGTGCCAGCAGTTACGGGGGGACCTACGAGCAGTACTTC. Encoded protein: CASSYGGTYEQYF.

The chain combines TRBV28 with TRBJ1-5; no reliable D call. Looked up from germline, CDR1 is MDHEN and CDR2 is SYDVKM. The CDR3 spans 16 residues. The V gene lost 4 bases and the J gene lost 0 bases, with 13 bases spanning the gap. The CDR3 DNA follows: TGTGCCAGCAGTTCGCCGGCGGCGGATAGCAATCAGCCCCAGCATTTT. Translated: CASSSPAADSNQPQHF.

This sequence joins TRBV7-9 and TRBJ2-1, with a weak D call TRBD2 (5 bases). Germline V lookup: CDR1 SEHNR, CDR2 FQNEAQ (reference sequence). This CDR3 has 15 residues. Trimming removed 1 base at V and 2 bases at J, with 9 bases between. This CDR3 reads CASSLGGSPYNEQFF. The CDR3 bases are TGTGCCAGCAGCTTAGGTGGGAGCCCCTACAATGAGCAGTTCTTC.

The J gene is TRBJ2-1, the V gene TRBV9; 10 bases fit TRBD2. CDR1 and CDR2 from the germline V gene are SGDLS and YYNGEE. J was trimmed by 7 bases and V by 4 bases; bases with no gene match: 8. This CDR3 has 15 residues. The DNA of the CDR3 is TGTGCCAGCAGCATAGCGGGAGGCGGGGGTAATGAGCAGTTCTTC. It encodes CASSIAGGGGNEQFF. The full variable domain, in which reference TRBV9 and TRBJ2-1 provide the parts outside the CDR3, is DSGVTQTPKHLITATGQRVTLRCSPRSGDLSVYWYQQSLDQGLQFLIQYYNGEERAKGNILERFSAQQFPDLHSELNLSSLELGDSALYFCASSIAGGGGNEQFFGPGTRLTVL.

The CDR3 loop is CASSLINRGGSTDTQYF. The CDR3 DNA follows: TGTGCCAGCAGCCTGATCAACCGCGGGGGGAGCACAGATACGCAGTATTTT. The chain links TRBV11-2 to TRBJ2-3; 8 nucleotides agree with TRBD2. The CDR3 is made up of 17 amino acids. The V and J ends lost 5 bases and 0 bases, in that order; junction bases with no gene match: 10. Germline values: CDR1 SGHAT, CDR2 FQNNGV.

V is TRBV21-1 and J is TRBJ2-7; TRBD2 is the table's D call and was not checked against the DNA. TRBV21-1 is a recognized pseudogene. CDR3 length: 16 amino acids. The CDR3 DNA reads TGTGCCAGCAGCCTCCCGTTAGCGGGAGGATTCTACGAGCAGTACTTC. Protein product: CASSLPLAGGFYEQYF.

The V and J genes are TRBV10-3 and TRBJ2-1; TRBD2 is a possible D gene (5 bases). CDR1 is ENHRY, CDR2 SYGVKD, per germline. Trimming stripped 2 bases from V and 7 bases from J, with 12 bases between. The CDR3 sequence is 14 residues long. The CDR3 is CAISEDYYGNEQFF. Here the CDR3 DNA reads TGTGCCATCAGTGAGGACTACTACGGTAATGAGCAGTTCTTC.

The rearrangement joins TRBV27 to TRBJ2-7; 7 nucleotides agree with TRBD1. Germline values: CDR1 MNHEY, CDR2 SMNVEV (reference sequence). Losses at the gene ends were 3 bases for V and 2 bases for J; bases not matched to a gene: 7. The CDR3 extends over 15 amino acids. For the CDR3, the DNA is TGTGCCAGCAGTTTTGGGGGACAGCCGACCTACGAGCAGTACTTC. Its protein is CASSFGGQPTYEQYF.

This clone was seen just once. The chain uses TRBV27 and TRBJ2-5; a possible D gene is TRBD2 (6 bases). Deletions cut 5 bases from V and 4 bases from J, with 11 bases between. The V gene's germline CDR1 is MNHEY and CDR2 SMNVEV (reference sequence). The CDR3 extends over 13 amino acids. As DNA, the CDR3 is TGTGCCAGCAGTAGGACTACTCTAGAGACCCAGTACTTC. It translates to CASSRTTLETQYF.

The genes are TRBV19 and TRBJ1-1, with D possibly TRBD1 on 5 matching bases. V lost 3 bases and J 4 bases, leaving 9 bases between the germline ends. The germline V gene encodes CDR1 LNHDA and CDR2 SQIVND (reference sequence). The CDR3 consists of 13 residues. For the CDR3, the DNA is TGTGCCAGTAGTATTGTAGGGGTCACTGAAGCTTTCTTT. Translated: CASSIVGVTEAFF.

This chain uses TRBV28 with TRBJ2-5; no clear D gene. CDR1 MDHEN and CDR2 SYDVKM come from the germline V gene. Trimming cost V 2 bases and J 2 bases, with 12 bases left between them. The CDR3 runs to 15 residues. The CDR3 region is CASSLPVTQQETQYF. DNA for the CDR3: TGTGCCAGCAGTTTACCTGTGACACAACAAGAGACCCAGTACTTC.

The chain couples TRBV2 to TRBJ2-1, with 15 bases lining up with TRBD2. The CDR3 contains 17 residues. The V segment lost 8 bases and the J segment 5 bases; nucleotides outside the gene matches: 10. Germline V gene sequence: CDR1 SNHLY, CDR2 FYNNEI. In DNA, the CDR3 is TGTGCCAGCGGGACTAGCGGGAGGAGGGGAGGACACAATGAGCAGTTCTTC. Amino acid sequence: CASGTSGRRGGHNEQFF.

The rearrangement uses TRBV11-2 and TRBJ1-1, with 8 positions matching TRBD1. V shed 3 bases and J 3 bases; nucleotides not matched to a gene: 3. This CDR3 is built from 14 residues. In germline, CDR1 is SGHAT, CDR2 FQNNGV. DNA for the CDR3: TGTGCCAGCAGCTTTACAGGGGGGGACACTGAAGCTTTCTTT. Protein product: CASSFTGGDTEAFF.

V is TRBV19 and J is TRBJ2-1, with TRBD2 matching over 7 bases. Trimming took 10 bases from V and 8 from J; bases not matched to a gene: 11. Germline V CDR1 and CDR2: LNHDA, SQIVND (reference sequence). The CDR3 has 13 residues. CDR3 protein: CATYGGSWHEQFF. The CDR3 region has the DNA TGTGCCACATACGGCGGGAGTTGGCATGAGCAGTTCTTC.

This clone was detected only once. This sequence joins TRBV7-6 and TRBJ2-3; TRBD2 aligns across 8 bases. Germline-derived CDR1 and CDR2 are SGHVS and FNYEAQ. The J segment lost 3 bases and the V segment lost 3 bases, leaving 11 bases of the junction unmatched. The CDR3 totals 17 residues. CDR3 loop: CASSFRPFPSGTDTQYF. The CDR3 nucleotides are TGTGCCAGCAGCTTTAGGCCCTTTCCTAGCGGGACAGATACGCAGTATTTT.

This clone was seen just once. V usage is TRBV23-1 and J usage is TRBJ1-1, with no clear D. TRBV23-1 is assigned to the ORF class and has an uncertain function. The germline V and J ends were trimmed by 2 bases and 7 bases, with 8 bases remaining between them. This CDR3 has 12 residues. CDR3 sequence reads: CASSQIRYEAFF. The DNA of the CDR3 is TGCGCCAGCAGTCAAATCAGATATGAAGCTTTCTTT.

The chain has TRBV3-1 (or the pseudogene TRBV3-2) and TRBJ1-1, with D possibly being TRBD1 (6 bases). Germline loops: CDR1 LGHDT, CDR2 YNNKEL (reference sequence). V was shortened by 6 bases and J by 8 bases, with 16 bases between the two germline ends. CDR3 length equals 13 residues. CDR3: CASRRDRFEEAFF. The CDR3, as DNA: TGTGCCAGCAGGCGAGACAGGTTCGAAGAAGCTTTCTTT.

The J gene is TRBJ1-4, the V gene TRBV28; D not resolved. Germline CDR1 is MDHEN and CDR2 is SYDVKM. Deletions cut 5 bases from V and 4 bases from J, with 11 bases between. The CDR3 totals 14 residues. CDR3 nucleotides: TGTGCCAGCAGTGTCACAGCTTTTAATGAAAAACTGTTTTTT. This gives the protein CASSVTAFNEKLFF.

The V call is TRBV28, the J call TRBJ1-1, with D unclear. V was shortened by 4 bases and J by 5 bases, with 5 bases between the two germline ends. CDR3 length: 11 residues. Germline V gene lookup returns CDR1 MDHEN and CDR2 SYDVKM. DNA for the CDR3: TGTGCCAGCAGTTGGCGGACTGAAGCTTTCTTT. This translates into CASSWRTEAFF.

This clone was counted a single time. The identical CDR3 is also encoded by other nucleotide sequences in the sample. The genes are TRBV6-4 and TRBJ1-1, with D hard to call. CDR1 and CDR2 (germline): MRHNA, SNTAGT. The germline V and J ends were trimmed by 2 bases and 0 bases, with 4 bases remaining between them. The CDR3 sequence is 13 residues long. The CDR3 bases are TGTGCCAGCAGTGACACTGTGAACACTGAAGCTTTCTTT. Translated, it gives CASSDTVNTEAFF.

This chain uses TRBV5-8 with TRBJ1-1; D is undetermined. V was cut by 2 bases and J by 8 bases, with 10 bases left in between. The CDR3 is made up of 12 amino acids. Germline CDR1 and CDR2: SGHTS and YDEGEE. The CDR3 here is CASSFLVLEAFF. CDR3 sequence (DNA): TGTGCCAGCAGCTTCCTAGTCTTGGAAGCTTTCTTT.

The chain recombines TRBV28 with TRBJ1-5, with 7 bases identical to TRBD1. The CDR3 sequence is 17 residues long. V lost 5 bases and J lost 1; bases outside the gene matches: 11. The germline V gene has CDR1 MDHEN and CDR2 SYDVKM. The CDR3 spells CASSGGGLRKSNQPQHF. CDR3 sequence (DNA): TGTGCCAGCAGTGGAGGGGGCTTGAGGAAGAGCAATCAGCCCCAGCATTTT.